One and the same sample provided the 9 T cell receptor beta chains below, sequenced in a study of blood T cell repertoires in COVID-19. Profiled with immunoSEQ multiplex PCR; TCRdb holds only in-frame clones, not every one. The sample has some 140,000 clones, around nine tenths seen once. Input material: peripheral blood. These receptors came from a man over 45 with active or convalescent COVID-19.

The chain employs TRBV5-1 and TRBJ2-7; 8 nucleotides line up with TRBD1. Germline values: CDR1 SGHRS, CDR2 YFSETQ. The CDR3 has 14 amino acids. V trimming: 0 bases; J trimming: 2 bases; junction bases outside the gene matches: 1. CDR3: CASSLAGQAYEQYF. The CDR3 DNA reads TGCGCCAGCAGCTTGGCGGGACAGGCCTACGAGCAGTACTTC.

CDR3 in amino acids: CASSGQGYNEQFF. The CDR3 coding sequence is TGTGCCAGCAGTGGACAGGGGTACAATGAGCAGTTCTTC. This chain joins TRBV2 and TRBJ2-1; 8 positions agree with TRBD1. Germline CDR1 and CDR2: SNHLY and FYNNEI. V was pared by 4 bases and J by 4 bases, with 0 bases of the junction left unmatched. The length of the CDR3 is 13 residues.

The J gene is TRBJ2-3, the V gene TRBV15; D may be TRBD2 (6 bases). The CDR3 contains 16 residues. V was cut by 3 bases and J by 3 bases, with 16 bases left in between. Germline V gene data show CDR1 as LNHNV and CDR2 as YYDKDF (reference sequence). CDR3 bases: TGTGCCACCAGCAGGGAGGAAGCGGGCTTAACAGATACGCAGTATTTT. It yields the protein CATSREEAGLTDTQYF.

The chain links TRBV19 to TRBJ1-4; D is perhaps TRBD1 (5 bases). The V and J ends lost 0 bases and 4 bases respectively, with 6 bases between them. The CDR3 loop spans 14 amino acids. Germline V gives CDR1 LNHDA, CDR2 SQIVND (reference sequence). CDR3 amino acids: CASSIDRDNEKLFF. The DNA for the CDR3 is TGTGCCAGTAGTATAGACAGGGATAATGAAAAACTGTTTTTT.

This chain links TRBV9 with TRBJ2-7; 11 bases agree with TRBD2. The ends lost 4 bases at V and 6 bases at J; junction bases unmatched: 9. Per germline, CDR1 SGDLS and CDR2 YYNGEE. CDR3 length equals 15 residues. For the CDR3, the DNA is TGTGCCAGCAGCTCCCTAGCGGGGGGCTGGGGCGAGCAGTACTTC. This sequence encodes CASSSLAGGWGEQYF.

The chain has TRBV7-2 and TRBJ1-2, with D hard to call. The CDR3 totals 14 residues. Germline lookup yields CDR1 SGHTA and CDR2 FQGNSA. V shed 0 bases and J shed 8 bases, with 13 bases lying between them. CDR3: CASSLAIGQVGYTF. The DNA for the CDR3 is TGTGCCAGCAGCTTAGCAATTGGGCAGGTGGGCTACACCTTC. The whole variable domain, remainder taken from reference TRBV7-2 and TRBJ1-2, is GAGVSQSPSNKVTEKGKDVELRCDPISGHTALYWYRQSLGQGLEFLIYFQGNSAPDKSGLPSDRFSAERTGGSVSTLTIQRTQQEDSAVYLCASSLAIGQVGYTFGSGTRLTVV.

This sequence joins TRBV3-1 (or the pseudogene TRBV3-2) and TRBJ1-2; D is ambiguous. Trimming removed 4 bases at V and 2 bases at J, with 11 bases between. CDR3 length equals 14 residues. Germline CDR1 is LGHDT and CDR2 is YNNKEL (reference sequence). The CDR3 DNA follows: TGTGCCAGCAGCCCCGTGGGCACAAACTATGGCTACACCTTC. Translated: CASSPVGTNYGYTF.

This clone was seen only once. The J gene is TRBJ2-3, the V gene TRBV3-1 (or the pseudogene TRBV3-2); 8 bases map to TRBD1. V lost 1 base, J lost 6 bases, and 9 bases stayed unmatched. The germline V gene has CDR1 LGHDT and CDR2 YNNKEL (reference sequence). The CDR3 length is 16 residues. The CDR3 bases are TGTGCCAGCAGCCAAGGTTGGACAGGGCCCCAGGATACGCAGTATTTT. Protein product: CASSQGWTGPQDTQYF.

The chain joins TRBV29-1 to TRBJ2-3, with D possibly TRBD1 on 5 matching bases. The CDR3 totals 15 residues. The germline V gene encodes CDR1 SQVTM and CDR2 ANQGSEA. V lost 3 bases and J lost 0, with 13 bases in between. The DNA of the CDR3 is TGCAGCGTTGACCGCGGCAGGGCGAGCACAGATACGCAGTATTTT. Its protein product is CSVDRGRASTDTQYF.